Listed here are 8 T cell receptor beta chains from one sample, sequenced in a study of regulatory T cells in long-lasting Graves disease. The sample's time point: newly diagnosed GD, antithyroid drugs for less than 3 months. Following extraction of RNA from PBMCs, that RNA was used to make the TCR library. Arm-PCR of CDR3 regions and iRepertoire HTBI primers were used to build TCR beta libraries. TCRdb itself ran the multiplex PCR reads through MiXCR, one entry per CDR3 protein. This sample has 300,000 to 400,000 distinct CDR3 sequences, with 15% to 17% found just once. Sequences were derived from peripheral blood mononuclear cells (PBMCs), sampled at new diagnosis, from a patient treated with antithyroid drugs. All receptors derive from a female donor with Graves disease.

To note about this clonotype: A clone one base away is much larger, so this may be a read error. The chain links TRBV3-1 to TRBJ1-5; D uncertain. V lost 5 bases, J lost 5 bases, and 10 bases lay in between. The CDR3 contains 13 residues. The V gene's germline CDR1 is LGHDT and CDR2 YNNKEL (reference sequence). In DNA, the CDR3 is TGTGCCAGCAGCATGAGACGCGATCAGCCCCAGCATTTT. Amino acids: CASSMRRDQPQHF.

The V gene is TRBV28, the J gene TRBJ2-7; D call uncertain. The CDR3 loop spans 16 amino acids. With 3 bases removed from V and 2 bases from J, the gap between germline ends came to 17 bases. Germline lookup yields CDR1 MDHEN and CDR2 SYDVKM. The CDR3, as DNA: TGTGCCAGCAGTTTTCCCGCCGGTGACGGAACCTACGAGCAGTACTTC. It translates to CASSFPAGDGTYEQYF.

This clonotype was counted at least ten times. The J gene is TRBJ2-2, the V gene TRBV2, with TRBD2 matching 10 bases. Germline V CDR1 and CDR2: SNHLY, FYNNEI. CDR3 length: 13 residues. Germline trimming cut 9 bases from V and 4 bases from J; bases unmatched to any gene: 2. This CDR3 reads CARGTSATGELFF. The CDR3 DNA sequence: TGTGCCAGGGGGACTAGCGCCACCGGGGAGCTGTTTTTT.

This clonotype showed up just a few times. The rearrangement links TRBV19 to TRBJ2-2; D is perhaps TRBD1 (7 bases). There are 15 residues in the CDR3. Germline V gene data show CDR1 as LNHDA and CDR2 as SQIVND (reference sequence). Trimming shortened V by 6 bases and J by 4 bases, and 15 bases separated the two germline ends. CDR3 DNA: TGTGCCAGTAGGATAAACAGGGGAGGCACCGGGGAGCTGTTTTTT. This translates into CASRINRGGTGELFF.

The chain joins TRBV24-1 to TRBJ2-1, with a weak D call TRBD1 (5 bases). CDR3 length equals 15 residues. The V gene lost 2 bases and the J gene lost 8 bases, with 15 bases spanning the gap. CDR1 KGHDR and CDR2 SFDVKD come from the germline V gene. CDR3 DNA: TGTGCCACCAGTGATTCAAGACTTTTAGGGGATGAGCAGTTCTTC. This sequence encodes CATSDSRLLGDEQFF.

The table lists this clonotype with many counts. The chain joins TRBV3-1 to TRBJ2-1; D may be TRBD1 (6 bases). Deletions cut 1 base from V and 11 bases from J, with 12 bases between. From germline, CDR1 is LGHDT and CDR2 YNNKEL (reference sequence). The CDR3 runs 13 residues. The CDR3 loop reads CASSQGWDMQQFF. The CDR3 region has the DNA TGTGCCAGCAGCCAAGGTTGGGACATGCAGCAGTTCTTC.

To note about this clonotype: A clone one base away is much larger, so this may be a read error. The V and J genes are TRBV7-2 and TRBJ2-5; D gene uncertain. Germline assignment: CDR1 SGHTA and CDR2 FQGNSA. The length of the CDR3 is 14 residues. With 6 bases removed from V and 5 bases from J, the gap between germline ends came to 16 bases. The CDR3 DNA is TGTGCCAGCAGGACCTCTGTGGGTGAGGAGACCCAGTACTTC. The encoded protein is CASRTSVGEETQYF.

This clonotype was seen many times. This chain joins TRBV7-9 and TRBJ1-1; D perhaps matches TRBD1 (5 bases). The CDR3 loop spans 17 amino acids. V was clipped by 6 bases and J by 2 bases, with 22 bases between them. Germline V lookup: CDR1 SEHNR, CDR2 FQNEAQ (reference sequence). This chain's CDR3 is CASRSLMRQLGNTEAFF. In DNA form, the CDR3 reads TGTGCCAGCAGATCTCTCATGAGACAGCTGGGAAACACTGAAGCTTTCTTT.